This is a list of T cell receptor beta chains from one sample in a study of technical replicates of blood from a handful of donors. TCRdb's table, derived via immunoSEQ multiplex PCR, lists solely in-frame clones and lacks some. The sample contains some 87,000 clones, 96% of which appear only once. What was sequenced was T cells isolated from PBMCs. Receptor source: a human donor in good health. CDR3s include the opening cysteine and the closing phenylalanine or tryptophan. The D gene is left open where the match is weak. Not all rows give a size; the values are once, few, many and, for expanded clones, a class.

v_gene: TRBV21-1
abundance: NA
j_gene: TRBJ1-1
d_gene: NA
CDR3aa: CASSNRTGGTSGEAFF
CDR3nt: TGTGCCAGCAGCAACCGGACAGGGGGAACCTCCGGTGAAGCTTTCTTT

v_gene: TRBV6-4
abundance: NA
j_gene: TRBJ2-3
d_gene: TRBD1
CDR3aa: CARGTGLVDTQYF
CDR3nt: TGTGCCCGAGGGACAGGATTAGTAGATACGCAGTATTTT

v_gene: TRBV5-1
abundance: NA
j_gene: TRBJ2-6
d_gene: NA
CDR3aa: CASSFVWGDSSSGANVLTF
CDR3nt: TGCGCCAGCAGCTTTGTATGGGGGGACAGCTCCTCTGGGGCCAACGTCCTGACTTTC

v_gene: TRBV20-1
abundance: NA
j_gene: TRBJ1-1
d_gene: TRBD1
CDR3aa: CSASGQGEAFF
CDR3nt: TGCAGTGCTTCCGGACAGGGTGAAGCTTTCTTT

v_gene: TRBV7-9
abundance: NA
j_gene: TRBJ2-4
d_gene: TRBD2
CDR3aa: CASSGGTSAKNIQYF
CDR3nt: TGTGCCAGCAGCGGAGGGACTAGCGCCAAAAACATTCAGTACTTC

v_gene: TRBV7-9
abundance: once
j_gene: TRBJ2-1
d_gene: TRBD2
CDR3aa: CASDATTSVDEQFF
CDR3nt: TGTGCCAGCGACGCGACGACTAGCGTGGATGAGCAGTTCTTC

v_gene: TRBV19
abundance: NA
j_gene: TRBJ1-5
d_gene: TRBD1
CDR3aa: CASSVGQGSVQPQHF
CDR3nt: TGTGCCAGTAGTGTCGGACAGGGGAGCGTTCAGCCCCAGCATTTT

v_gene: TRBV5-6
abundance: NA
j_gene: TRBJ2-7
d_gene: NA
CDR3aa: CASSYARSYEQYF
CDR3nt: TGTGCCAGCAGCTACGCGAGGTCCTACGAGCAGTACTTC

v_gene: TRBV11-2
abundance: NA
j_gene: TRBJ2-7
d_gene: TRBD2
CDR3aa: CASSRTSGGYYEQYF
CDR3nt: TGTGCCAGCAGCAGAACTAGCGGGGGATACTACGAGCAGTACTTC

v_gene: TRBV7-2
abundance: NA
j_gene: TRBJ1-5
d_gene: NA
CDR3aa: CASSPWRGGRQPQHF
CDR3nt: TGTGCCAGCAGCCCATGGAGGGGGGGCAGGCAGCCCCAGCATTTT

v_gene: TRBV5-1
abundance: NA
j_gene: TRBJ1-4
d_gene: NA
CDR3aa: CASSLSRQANEKLFF
CDR3nt: TGCGCCAGCAGCTTGAGTAGGCAGGCTAATGAAAAACTGTTTTTT

v_gene: TRBV9
abundance: NA
j_gene: TRBJ2-5
d_gene: NA
CDR3aa: CASSGGGLGETQYF
CDR3nt: TGTGCCAGCAGCGGGGGGGGCCTTGGAGAGACCCAGTACTTC

v_gene: TRBV15
abundance: NA
j_gene: TRBJ2-7
d_gene: TRBD1
CDR3aa: CATSSMDRGGNEQYF
CDR3nt: TGTGCCACCAGCAGCATGGACAGGGGAGGGAACGAGCAGTACTTC

v_gene: TRBV19
abundance: few
j_gene: TRBJ1-1
d_gene: NA
CDR3aa: CASSIGVGNTEAFF
CDR3nt: TGTGCCAGTAGTATCGGGGTAGGGAACACTGAAGCTTTCTTT

v_gene: TRBV6-5
abundance: NA
j_gene: TRBJ1-1
d_gene: TRBD1
CDR3aa: CASSNGQGGAFF
CDR3nt: TGTGCCAGCAGCAACGGACAGGGTGGGGCTTTCTTT

v_gene: TRBV5-6
abundance: few
j_gene: TRBJ2-3
d_gene: NA
CDR3aa: CASSGAGTRDTQYF
CDR3nt: TGTGCCAGCAGCGGGGCCGGGACTCGCGATACGCAGTATTTT

v_gene: TRBV27
abundance: NA
j_gene: TRBJ2-7
d_gene: NA
CDR3aa: CASSFPAGIRYEQYF
CDR3nt: TGTGCCAGCAGTTTCCCCGCAGGGATCAGATACGAGCAGTACTTC

v_gene: TRBV5-1
abundance: NA
j_gene: TRBJ1-1
d_gene: TRBD1
CDR3aa: CASSFRGGSEAFF
CDR3nt: TGCGCCAGCAGCTTCAGAGGGGGCTCTGAAGCTTTCTTT

v_gene: TRBV19
abundance: NA
j_gene: TRBJ2-1
d_gene: NA
CDR3aa: CASSTFRDIYNEQFF
CDR3nt: TGTGCCAGTAGTACTTTTAGGGACATCTACAATGAGCAGTTCTTC

v_gene: TRBV21-1
abundance: once
j_gene: TRBJ2-7
d_gene: NA
CDR3aa: CASLPDIDEQYF
CDR3nt: TGTGCCAGCCTACCGGACATCGACGAGCAGTACTTC

v_gene: TRBV4-3
abundance: NA
j_gene: TRBJ2-2
d_gene: NA
CDR3aa: CASSQVGTHTGELFF
CDR3nt: TGCGCCAGCAGCCAAGTTGGGACTCACACCGGGGAGCTGTTTTTT

v_gene: TRBV7-8
abundance: NA
j_gene: TRBJ1-5
d_gene: TRBD1
CDR3aa: CASSLYTGGNQPQHF
CDR3nt: TGTGCCAGCAGCTTATATACAGGGGGAAACCAGCCCCAGCATTTT

v_gene: TRBV5-1
abundance: NA
j_gene: TRBJ1-1
d_gene: NA
CDR3aa: CASSLTGLTEAFF
CDR3nt: TGCGCCAGCAGCTTAACAGGGCTCACTGAAGCTTTCTTT

v_gene: TRBV5-4
abundance: once
j_gene: TRBJ2-1
d_gene: NA
CDR3aa: CASSLRVGAAYNEQFF
CDR3nt: TGTGCCAGCAGCTTGAGGGTAGGGGCCGCCTACAATGAGCAGTTCTTC

v_gene: TRBV14
abundance: NA
j_gene: TRBJ2-7
d_gene: TRBD1
CDR3aa: CASSQATGAAEQYF
CDR3nt: TGTGCCAGCAGCCAAGCAACAGGGGCTGCCGAGCAGTACTTC

v_gene: TRBV18
abundance: NA
j_gene: TRBJ2-7
d_gene: NA
CDR3aa: CASSPGRLYEQYF
CDR3nt: TGTGCCAGCTCACCGGGCAGGCTCTACGAGCAGTACTTC

v_gene: TRBV30
abundance: NA
j_gene: TRBJ2-1
d_gene: NA
CDR3aa: CAWSVSRLQFF
CDR3nt: TGTGCCTGGAGTGTATCTCGGTTGCAGTTCTTC

v_gene: TRBV11-3
abundance: NA
j_gene: TRBJ2-7
d_gene: TRBD2
CDR3aa: CASTQAGDRHAQYF
CDR3nt: TGTGCCAGCACCCAAGCGGGAGATCGGCACGCGCAGTACTTC

v_gene: TRBV7-2
abundance: NA
j_gene: TRBJ2-3
d_gene: TRBD2
CDR3aa: CASSLLSGETDTQYF
CDR3nt: TGTGCCAGCAGCCTGCTCAGCGGGGAAACAGATACGCAGTATTTT

v_gene: TRBV7-2
abundance: NA
j_gene: TRBJ1-2
d_gene: TRBD1
CDR3aa: CASSEGQEIGYTF
CDR3nt: TGTGCCAGCAGCGAGGGACAGGAGATAGGCTACACCTTC

v_gene: TRBV10-1
abundance: NA
j_gene: TRBJ2-1
d_gene: TRBD2
CDR3aa: CASSSSGINNEQFF
CDR3nt: TGCGCCAGCAGCTCTAGCGGGATTAACAATGAGCAGTTCTTC

v_gene: TRBV28
abundance: NA
j_gene: TRBJ2-1
d_gene: TRBD2
CDR3aa: CASSYQRENPSYNEQFF
CDR3nt: TGTGCCAGCAGTTATCAGCGGGAAAACCCTTCCTACAATGAGCAGTTCTTC

v_gene: TRBV10-3
abundance: NA
j_gene: TRBJ2-1
d_gene: TRBD2
CDR3aa: CAISRTSGSGRHEQFF
CDR3nt: TGTGCCATCAGTCGGACTAGCGGGAGTGGCCGCCATGAGCAGTTCTTC

v_gene: TRBV4-3
abundance: NA
j_gene: TRBJ1-4
d_gene: NA
CDR3aa: CASSQDRGGLGEKLFF
CDR3nt: TGCGCCAGCAGCCAAGATCGCGGGGGGCTCGGTGAAAAACTGTTTTTT

v_gene: TRBV5-6
abundance: NA
j_gene: TRBJ2-7
d_gene: NA
CDR3aa: CASSLAEQNYEQYF
CDR3nt: TGTGCCAGCAGCTTGGCCGAACAGAACTACGAGCAGTACTTC

v_gene: TRBV4-2
abundance: once
j_gene: TRBJ2-1
d_gene: NA
CDR3aa: CASSQDALAYNEQFF
CDR3nt: TGTGCCAGCAGCCAAGATGCACTAGCTTACAATGAGCAGTTCTTC

v_gene: TRBV2
abundance: NA
j_gene: TRBJ2-1
d_gene: NA
CDR3aa: CASRGLNNEQFF
CDR3nt: TGTGCCAGCAGGGGACTGAACAATGAGCAGTTCTTC

v_gene: TRBV2
abundance: NA
j_gene: TRBJ1-2
d_gene: TRBD1
CDR3aa: CASSEIRGRSGYTF
CDR3nt: TGTGCCAGCAGTGAGATCAGGGGGAGGTCTGGCTACACCTTC

v_gene: TRBV5-4
abundance: NA
j_gene: TRBJ2-7
d_gene: NA
CDR3aa: CASSSTANYEQYF
CDR3nt: TGTGCCAGCAGCTCGACAGCGAACTACGAGCAGTACTTC

v_gene: TRBV27
abundance: NA
j_gene: TRBJ2-5
d_gene: NA
CDR3aa: CASTRNRGGAETQYF
CDR3nt: TGTGCCAGCACCCGTAACAGGGGAGGAGCAGAGACCCAGTACTTC

v_gene: TRBV4-1
abundance: few
j_gene: TRBJ1-2
d_gene: NA
CDR3aa: CASSLRGPETYGYTF
CDR3nt: TGCGCCAGCAGCCTTAGAGGCCCGGAGACCTATGGCTACACCTTC

v_gene: TRBV2
abundance: NA
j_gene: TRBJ2-7
d_gene: NA
CDR3aa: CASSARGRNSYEQYF
CDR3nt: TGTGCCAGCAGTGCCAGAGGGCGAAACTCCTACGAGCAGTACTTC

v_gene: TRBV6-5
abundance: NA
j_gene: TRBJ1-2
d_gene: NA
CDR3aa: CASSPQGTYGYTF
CDR3nt: TGTGCCAGCAGTCCTCAGGGAACCTATGGCTACACCTTC

v_gene: TRBV7-2
abundance: NA
j_gene: TRBJ1-2
d_gene: NA
CDR3aa: CASSLALNQGHGYTF
CDR3nt: TGTGCCAGCAGCTTAGCGCTTAACCAGGGTCATGGCTACACCTTC

v_gene: TRBV2
abundance: NA
j_gene: TRBJ2-7
d_gene: TRBD2
CDR3aa: CASSDLAGSYEQYF
CDR3nt: TGTGCCAGCAGTGATCTAGCGGGGTCCTACGAGCAGTACTTC

v_gene: TRBV27
abundance: NA
j_gene: TRBJ2-2
d_gene: NA
CDR3aa: CASNPGGHGELFF
CDR3nt: TGTGCCAGCAATCCGGGGGGACACGGGGAGCTGTTTTTT

v_gene: TRBV6-5
abundance: NA
j_gene: TRBJ1-1
d_gene: NA
CDR3aa: CASSYSEGTNTEAFF
CDR3nt: TGTGCCAGCAGTTACTCGGAGGGAACGAACACTGAAGCTTTCTTT

v_gene: TRBV6-6
abundance: NA
j_gene: TRBJ2-5
d_gene: TRBD2
CDR3aa: CASGLAGEVETQYF
CDR3nt: TGTGCCAGCGGGCTAGCGGGAGAAGTGGAGACCCAGTACTTC

v_gene: TRBV18
abundance: NA
j_gene: TRBJ2-1
d_gene: TRBD1
CDR3aa: CASSPKDRGFYNEQFF
CDR3nt: TGTGCCAGCTCACCCAAGGACAGGGGGTTTTACAATGAGCAGTTCTTC

v_gene: TRBV25-1
abundance: NA
j_gene: TRBJ1-5
d_gene: NA
CDR3aa: CASSESGVYQPQHF
CDR3nt: TGTGCCAGCAGTGAATCAGGGGTATATCAGCCCCAGCATTTT

v_gene: TRBV6-5
abundance: NA
j_gene: TRBJ2-7
d_gene: TRBD1
CDR3aa: CASRSDRAVREQYF
CDR3nt: TGTGCCAGCAGGTCCGACAGGGCCGTTAGGGAGCAGTACTTC

v_gene: TRBV11-2
abundance: NA
j_gene: TRBJ1-2
d_gene: NA
CDR3aa: CASSTNREYGYTF
CDR3nt: TGTGCCAGCAGCACTAACAGGGAATATGGCTACACCTTC

v_gene: TRBV5-1
abundance: NA
j_gene: TRBJ2-2
d_gene: NA
CDR3aa: CASSLEGTGELFF
CDR3nt: TGCGCCAGCAGCTTGGAGGGGACCGGGGAGCTGTTTTTT

v_gene: TRBV23-1
abundance: once
j_gene: TRBJ1-2
d_gene: TRBD1
CDR3aa: CASSQSEGRGLGYTF
CDR3nt: TGCGCCAGCAGTCAATCGGAGGGCAGGGGGCTCGGCTACACCTTC

v_gene: TRBV9
abundance: NA
j_gene: TRBJ1-1
d_gene: NA
CDR3aa: CASSVGQLNTEAFF
CDR3nt: TGTGCCAGCAGCGTAGGACAGTTGAACACTGAAGCTTTCTTT